These 30 T cell receptor beta chains share one sample of origin, sequenced in a study of cytomegalovirus exposure and HLA in healthy donors. Both 60 Vbeta primers and 13 Jbeta primers went into the PCR. Using immunoSEQ multiplex PCR, the repertoire was profiled, and TCRdb retains in-frame clones only, with some absent. This table has under 200,000 clones, approximately 80% appearing once. Sequences were obtained from PBMCs. The receptors stem from a male donor in good health and CMV-seropositive.

The chain employs TRBV29-1 and TRBJ1-3; D remains ambiguous. The ends were cut back, 6 bases at V and 4 bases at J, with 10 bases in the middle. Germline V gene lookup returns CDR1 SQVTM and CDR2 ANQGSEA. CDR3 length: 12 residues. The CDR3 DNA follows: TGCAGCGTAAAAGTTCGGGGAAACACCATATATTTT. Translated, it gives CSVKVRGNTIYF. The full variable domain, its missing parts supplied by reference TRBV29-1 and TRBJ1-3, is SAVISQKPSRDICQRGTSLTIQCQVDSQVTMMFWYRQQPGQSLTLIATANQGSEATYESGFVIDKFPISRPNLTFSTLTVSNMSPEDSSIYLCSVKVRGNTIYFGEGSWLTVV.

V usage is TRBV7-9 and J usage is TRBJ2-3, with TRBD2 matching 7 bases. J gave up 2 bases and V 5 bases, and 13 bases lay outside the gene matches. The CDR3 extends over 17 amino acids. The germline gives CDR1 SEHNR, CDR2 FQNEAQ (reference sequence). The CDR3 coding sequence is TGTGCCAGCAGCCCTCTCCCGCGGGGGACCCACACAGATACGCAGTATTTT. Translating gives CASSPLPRGTHTDTQYF.

V is TRBV30 and J is TRBJ1-1, with unresolved D. Germline loops: CDR1 GTSNPN, CDR2 SVGIG (reference sequence). The CDR3 runs to 13 residues. The V end lost 1 base, the J end lost 3 bases, and 9 bases lay between the germline ends. This CDR3 is CAWSADLYTEAFF. The CDR3 region has the DNA TGTGCCTGGAGTGCGGACTTGTACACTGAAGCTTTCTTT.

The chain carries TRBV2 and TRBJ2-7; D may be TRBD1 (6 bases). The CDR3 spans 12 residues. Germline values: CDR1 SNHLY, CDR2 FYNNEI. The germline V and J ends were trimmed by 8 bases and 1 base, with 9 bases remaining between them. The CDR3 sequence is CASDGQSYEQYF. As DNA, the CDR3 is TGTGCCAGCGATGGACAGTCCTACGAGCAGTACTTC.

This chain links TRBV27 with TRBJ1-6, with TRBD1 as a possible D gene (5 bases). Germline V gene sequence: CDR1 MNHEY, CDR2 SMNVEV (reference sequence). The CDR3 is made up of 16 amino acids. Trimming took 0 bases from V and 6 from J, leaving 12 bases between them. CDR3 DNA: TGTGCCAGCAGTTTATCGGGAGGGGCGAGTAATTCACCCCTCCACTTT. Translated: CASSLSGGASNSPLHF.

This chain connects TRBV5-1 to TRBJ2-3; TRBD2 matches 7 bases. The germline V gene has CDR1 SGHRS and CDR2 YFSETQ. Trimming at V came to 1 base and at J to 3 bases, leaving 5 bases not matched to a gene. The CDR3 extends over 15 amino acids. The DNA for the CDR3 is TGCGCCAGCAGCTTGAGTCAGCGGGGAACAGATACGCAGTATTTT. Translating it yields CASSLSQRGTDTQYF.

V gene TRBV9 combines with J gene TRBJ2-3, with D perhaps TRBD2 (6 bases). The CDR3 totals 16 residues. The V gene's germline CDR1 is SGDLS and CDR2 YYNGEE. Trimming stripped 3 bases from V and 7 bases from J, with 21 bases between. CDR3 in DNA: TGTGCCAGCAGCGACCTTAGGAGGGGTTCGCTAAATACGCAGTATTTT. This encodes CASSDLRRGSLNTQYF. The complete variable domain, with remaining parts taken from reference TRBV9 and TRBJ2-3, reads DSGVTQTPKHLITATGQRVTLRCSPRSGDLSVYWYQQSLDQGLQFLIQYYNGEERAKGNILERFSAQQFPDLHSELNLSSLELGDSALYFCASSDLRRGSLNTQYFGPGTRLTVL.

V and J are TRBV11-2 and TRBJ1-6, with a possible D match to TRBD1 (6 bases). The ends were cut back, 5 bases at V and 5 bases at J, with 16 bases in the middle. Germline lookup yields CDR1 SGHAT and CDR2 FQNNGV. This CDR3 has 16 residues. The CDR3 here is CASSQEGGVDNSPLHF. CDR3 DNA sequence: TGTGCCAGCAGCCAAGAGGGGGGGGTGGATAATTCACCCCTCCACTTT.

CDR3 DNA: TGTGCCAGCAGTTACACCAGGGAATATAATTCACCCCTCCACTTT. It specifies CASSYTREYNSPLHF. The chain couples TRBV6-5 to TRBJ1-6, with D tentatively TRBD1 (5 bases). The CDR3 contains 15 residues. Germline V gene lookup returns CDR1 MNHEY and CDR2 SVGAGI. V lost 2 bases and J 4 bases, leaving 9 bases between the germline ends.

The V gene is TRBV6-5, the J gene TRBJ1-2; 7 nucleotides align to TRBD1. Germline V gene data show CDR1 as MNHEY and CDR2 as SVGAGI. The CDR3 runs to 15 residues. Trimming took 6 bases from V and 4 from J; bases not matched to a gene: 11. The DNA of the CDR3 is TGTGCCAGCAGCTATACTACAGGGGTAGGCTATGGCTACACCTTC. It encodes CASSYTTGVGYGYTF.

On this clone itself: Other DNA sequences in this specimen translate into the identical CDR3. The rearrangement links TRBV7-3 to TRBJ2-5; 15 bases fit TRBD2. Germline assignment: CDR1 SGHTA and CDR2 FQGTGA. This CDR3 region has 16 residues. V shed 5 bases, J shed 1 base, and the junction held 2 bases outside the gene matches. The CDR3 loop reads CASSAGLAGGQETQYF. CDR3 in DNA: TGTGCCAGCAGCGCGGGACTAGCGGGGGGCCAAGAGACCCAGTACTTC.

V is TRBV7-9 and J is TRBJ1-3; 10 nucleotides agree with TRBD1. This CDR3 is built from 16 residues. V shed 5 bases, J shed 2 bases, and the junction held 6 bases outside the gene matches. CDR1 SEHNR and CDR2 FQNEAQ come from the germline V gene (reference sequence). The CDR3 is CASSLRDRGAGNTIYF. CDR3 DNA: TGTGCCAGCAGCCTCCGGGACAGGGGTGCTGGAAACACCATATATTTT.

The chain links TRBV7-9 to TRBJ1-2; D is perhaps TRBD1 (5 bases). The V gene's germline CDR1 is SEHNR and CDR2 FQNEAQ (reference sequence). The CDR3 loop spans 9 amino acids. Trimming stripped 11 bases from V and 6 bases from J, with 7 bases between. CDR3 in amino acids: CAAGDGYTF. The CDR3 DNA reads TGTGCCGCGGGGGATGGCTACACCTTC.

The CDR3 protein is CASSPLSGNEQFF. The CDR3, as DNA: TGTGCCAGCAGCCCCCTGAGCGGGAATGAGCAGTTCTTC. The chain uses TRBV5-4 and TRBJ2-1; TRBD2 is a possible D gene (6 bases). Germline CDR1 is SGHNT and CDR2 is YYREEE (reference sequence). This CDR3 has 13 amino acids. V shed 4 bases and J shed 7 bases, with 12 bases lying between them.

The rearrangement links TRBV7-9 to TRBJ2-7; 10 bases align to TRBD2. Germline-derived CDR1 and CDR2 are SEHNR and FQNEAQ (reference sequence). The CDR3 runs 14 residues. V shed 3 bases and J 5 bases; nucleotides not matched to a gene: 4. CDR3 DNA: TGTGCCAGCAGCTTGCCTAGCGGGGGCCACGAGCAGTACTTC. It encodes CASSLPSGGHEQYF. The variable domain in full, completed from reference TRBV7-9 and TRBJ2-7, reads DTGVSQNPRHKITKRGQNVTFRCDPISEHNRLYWYRQTLGQGPEFLTYFQNEAQLEKSRLLSDRFSAERPKGSFSTLEIQRTEQGDSAMYLCASSLPSGGHEQYFGPGTRLTVT.

DNA of the CDR3: TGTGCCAGCAGCTCCCGAGACAGTTACGAGCAGTACTTC. It is translated as CASSSRDSYEQYF. The V gene is TRBV7-2, the J gene TRBJ2-7; D possibly corresponds to TRBD1 (5 bases). Germline V gene sequence: CDR1 SGHTA, CDR2 FQGNSA. There are 13 residues in the CDR3. V lost 4 bases to trimming and J lost 4 bases, with 11 bases between them.

This sequence joins TRBV5-1 and TRBJ1-5; possible D gene TRBD1, 6 bases. The CDR3 consists of 15 residues. Germline-derived CDR1 and CDR2 are SGHRS and YFSETQ. Trimming took 2 bases from V and 0 from J, leaving 9 bases between them. DNA of the CDR3: TGCGCCAGCAGCTTAGAGGGGGATAGCAATCAGCCCCAGCATTTT. Its translation: CASSLEGDSNQPQHF.

The gene calls are TRBV9 and TRBJ2-7; TRBD1 might be the D (5 bases). V was clipped by 0 bases and J by 1 base, with 11 bases between them. Per the germline V gene, CDR1 is SGDLS and CDR2 is YYNGEE. The CDR3 has 15 residues. The CDR3 DNA is TGTGCCAGCAGCGTAGAGCAGGGATCTTCCTACGAGCAGTACTTC. Translating it yields CASSVEQGSSYEQYF.

DNA of the CDR3: TGTGCCAGCAGCAAGTTGGGACAGGGGACTGGCTACACCTTC. Translating gives CASSKLGQGTGYTF. The chain links TRBV7-8 to TRBJ1-2; 10 bases are a match to TRBD1. The CDR3 is 14 amino acids. Germline CDR1 SGHVS, CDR2 FQNEAQ. The ends lost 5 bases at V and 7 bases at J; junction bases unmatched: 7.

Only one count was recorded for this clone. The chain uses TRBV2 and TRBJ1-2; TRBD1 matches at 8 bases. The CDR3 extends over 13 amino acids. In germline, CDR1 is SNHLY, CDR2 FYNNEI. Trimming at V came to 6 bases and at J to 8 bases, leaving 8 bases not matched to a gene. The CDR3 reads CASREDRVVGYTF. Written as DNA, the CDR3 is TGTGCCAGCAGGGAGGACAGGGTGGTAGGCTACACCTTC.

This clone was recorded a few times. The J gene is TRBJ2-1, the V gene TRBV2; no firm D call. V gave up 11 bases and J gave up 4 bases, with 21 bases separating them. This CDR3 has 15 amino acids. Germline CDR1 is SNHLY and CDR2 is FYNNEI. The CDR3 here is CASLRLVLSYNEQFF. CDR3 bases: TGTGCCTCCTTGCGGCTAGTCCTTTCTTACAATGAGCAGTTCTTC.

The V gene is TRBV9, the J gene TRBJ2-7; D perhaps matches TRBD1 (6 bases). V gave up 0 bases and J gave up 0 bases, with 10 bases separating them. Germline-derived CDR1 and CDR2 are SGDLS and YYNGEE. The CDR3 consists of 15 residues. The CDR3 sequence is CASSVGSDSSYEQYF. For the CDR3, the DNA is TGTGCCAGCAGCGTAGGTTCGGACAGCTCCTACGAGCAGTACTTC.

The CDR3 sequence: CASSAEGGQPQHF. The CDR3 nucleotides read TGTGCCAGCAGCGCTGAGGGAGGACAGCCCCAGCATTTT. The J gene is TRBJ1-5, the V gene TRBV9, with unresolved D. The V end lost 3 bases, the J end lost 7 bases, and 11 bases lay between the germline ends. Germline V gene data show CDR1 as SGDLS and CDR2 as YYNGEE. This CDR3 is built from 13 residues.

The chain uses TRBV5-1 and TRBJ2-3; the match to TRBD2 covers 8 bases. The CDR3 extends over 20 amino acids. V lost 1 base, J lost 1 base, and 17 bases stayed unmatched. CDR1 is SGHRS, CDR2 YFSETQ, per germline. CDR3 DNA: TGCGCCAGCAGCTTGAACAAAAGGGCTAGCGGGCCCCTCGGCACAGATACGCAGTATTTT. Translating it yields CASSLNKRASGPLGTDTQYF.

This sequence joins TRBV15 and TRBJ1-6; 11 nucleotides line up with TRBD1. CDR3 length: 17 amino acids. Germline assignment: CDR1 LNHNV and CDR2 YYDKDF (reference sequence). Losses at the gene ends were 5 bases for V and 7 bases for J; bases not matched to a gene: 10. The CDR3 nucleotides read TGTGCCACCAGCGACCTTACCGGGACAGGGGGAAATTCACCCCTCCACTTT. Protein sequence: CATSDLTGTGGNSPLHF.

This chain connects TRBV5-1 to TRBJ2-3; 7 nucleotides line up with TRBD2. The CDR3 is made up of 15 amino acids. V gave up 5 bases and J gave up 1 base; unmatched junction bases: 7. Germline CDR1 reads SGHRS; CDR2 reads YFSETQ. CDR3: CASSLAAGGTDTQYF. The CDR3 DNA is TGCGCCAGCAGTCTGGCTGCGGGGGGCACAGATACGCAGTATTTT. Drawing the rest from reference TRBV5-1 and TRBJ2-3, the complete variable domain is KAGVTQTPRYLIKTRGQQVTLSCSPISGHRSVSWYQQTPGQGLQFLFEYFSETQRNKGNFPGRFSGRQFSNSRSEMNVSTLELGDSALYLCASSLAAGGTDTQYFGPGTRLTVL.

The rearrangement joins TRBV7-2 to TRBJ1-1; D gene ambiguous. The germline V and J ends were trimmed by 4 bases and 1 base, with 7 bases remaining between them. The CDR3 totals 13 residues. Germline V gene sequence: CDR1 SGHTA, CDR2 FQGNSA. The DNA of the CDR3 is TGTGCCAGCAGCTCGACACGGAACACTGAAGCTTTCTTT. Protein product: CASSSTRNTEAFF.

The count of this clone is one. V is TRBV12-1 and J is TRBJ2-5; no check of the table's D call, TRBD2, against the DNA was made. TRBV12-1 is a pseudogene locus. The CDR3 loop spans 17 amino acids. The CDR3 loop reads CASSSKGAGGPWETQYF. The CDR3 DNA is TGTGCCAGCAGCTCGAAGGGAGCGGGGGGGCCCTGGGAGACCCAGTACTTC.

The rearrangement joins TRBV11-1 to TRBJ2-7; TRBD2 agrees at 8 bases. The V and J ends lost 4 bases and 2 bases, in that order; junction bases with no gene match: 13. The germline V gene encodes CDR1 SGHAT and CDR2 FQDESV (reference sequence). The CDR3 is 17 amino acids. The CDR3 reads CASSYLGGGGITYEQYF. The CDR3 bases are TGTGCCAGCAGCTACCTTGGTGGCGGGGGGATCACCTACGAGCAGTACTTC.

The V gene is TRBV7-2, the J gene TRBJ2-3, with 7 positions matching TRBD2. J gave up 1 base and V 5 bases, and 6 bases lay outside the gene matches. Germline CDR1 and CDR2: SGHTA and FQGNSA. The CDR3 contains 15 residues. Here the CDR3 reads CASSPTSARTDTQYF. DNA for the CDR3: TGTGCCAGCAGCCCAACTAGCGCCCGCACAGATACGCAGTATTTT.